The rows below give T cell receptor beta chains drawn from one sample of a study of response to subunit inactivated influenza vaccine. MiXCR was run by TCRdb on the RT-PCR reads, yielding one entry per CDR3 protein. The sample includes around 180,000 distinct CDR3 sequences, about 9% of them seen just once. This specimen was non-naive T cells sorted from PBMCs, taken on the day of vaccination. These receptors were collected from a man aged 50 or older who received an inactivated influenza vaccine. Each CDR3 is given with its conserved first and last residue.

CDR3: CASSVAGTSYNEQFF
V: TRBV9

CDR3: CASSEKYEQYF
V: TRBV7-2

CDR3: CASSPGQGASGELFF
V: TRBV4-1

CDR3: CASRRTGYREQYF
V: TRBV6-2/TRBV6-3

CDR3: CASSLAGDYGYTF
V: TRBV7-2

CDR3: CASTSRTSGITEQFF
V: TRBV12-3/TRBV12-4

CDR3: CASSPRFEKLFF
V: TRBV12-3/TRBV12-4

CDR3: CASRRIGRGNTIYF
V: TRBV3-1

CDR3: CASSFAGANVLTF
V: TRBV4-1

CDR3: CASSSRGGRETQYF
V: TRBV5-4

CDR3: CAWSIQVSGELFF
V: TRBV30

CDR3: CASSLVAGGPNEQYF
V: TRBV7-2

CDR3: CSVVTAGNTIYF
V: TRBV29-1

CDR3: CASSLAGRRYEQYF
V: TRBV5-1

CDR3: CASGQDTPAGTDTQYF
V: TRBV4-2

CDR3: CSARDIKNTEAFF
V: TRBV20-1

CDR3: CASSPRAGPGNTGELFF
V: TRBV4-3

CDR3: CASSPSTAPGELFF
V: TRBV9

CDR3: CASSLASGSLDEQFF
V: TRBV12-3/TRBV12-4

CDR3: CASSIAQGYTF
V: TRBV12-3/TRBV12-4

CDR3: CASTPGLRTDTQYF
V: TRBV5-1

CDR3: CAIRQMTGGGYNEQFF
V: TRBV10-3

CDR3: CASSYSGGDGTGELFF
V: TRBV6-5

CDR3: CASSQDGAEQFF
V: TRBV4-1

CDR3: CASSRGTSLGQETQYF
V: TRBV7-9

CDR3: CASSEFGYEQYF
V: TRBV6-1

CDR3: CASSLSTVNTEAFF
V: TRBV28

CDR3: CASSSLGLADLNNEQFF
V: TRBV7-2

CDR3: CASSYLTGDRTDTQYF
V: TRBV6-5

CDR3: CATSDLRDRGSSTDTQYF
V: TRBV24-1

CDR3: CASSTGQGGDSPLHF
V: TRBV18

CDR3: CASSFGLINEQFF
V: TRBV5-6

CDR3: CASSLEPGVSGYGYTF
V: TRBV7-2